These 20 T cell receptor beta chains came from one sample sequenced in a study of cytomegalovirus exposure and HLA in healthy donors (TCRdb year 2017). Library creation used the immunoSEQ multiplex PCR assay. The multiplex PCR relied on a mix of 60 forward primers for TCR Vbeta segments and 13 reverse primers for TCR Jbeta segments. Drawn from immuneACCESS, this table holds only the in-frame rearrangements with V and J called that TCRdb kept. Clones are partly lost; checked studies trace under half to an unresolved V gene and leave the rest unexplained. The sample table lists 70,000 or so clones, about 70% of them with a count of one. The ten most abundant clones make up over 9.5% of the sample. The specimen was PBMCs. The receptors derive from a woman under 40 in good health and CMV-seronegative.

The V call is TRBV7-6, the J call TRBJ1-6; maybe TRBD1 (5 bases). The V end lost 0 bases, the J end lost 6 bases, and 9 bases lay between the germline ends. The V gene's germline CDR1 is SGHVS and CDR2 FNYEAQ. The CDR3 has 15 residues. The CDR3 bases are TGTGCCAGCAGCTTAGCGCCGGGACTTAATTCACCCCTCCACTTT. As protein: CASSLAPGLNSPLHF.

This chain uses TRBV7-7 with TRBJ2-2, with TRBD1 matching over 9 bases. CDR3 length equals 17 residues. Trimming at V came to 1 base and at J to 5 bases, leaving 8 bases not matched to a gene. Germline V gene data show CDR1 as SSHAT and CDR2 as FNYEAQ (reference sequence). CDR3 in DNA: TGTGCCAGCAGCTTAGGTGCAGGGACAGGGAGGACCGGGGAGCTGTTTTTT. Translating it yields CASSLGAGTGRTGELFF.

The chain combines TRBV9 with TRBJ1-3; possibly TRBD1 for D (6 bases). Germline V gene sequence: CDR1 SGDLS, CDR2 YYNGEE. The CDR3 totals 13 residues. V was clipped by 3 bases and J by 3 bases, with 7 bases between them. CDR3 nucleotides: TGTGCCAGCAGCGGAGGGGGTGGAAACACCATATATTTT. Translation gives CASSGGGGNTIYF.

The chain is built from TRBV30 and TRBJ2-5; tentative D call: TRBD2 (5 bases). V was cut by 3 bases and J by 4 bases, with 12 bases left in between. The CDR3 consists of 13 residues. From germline, CDR1 is GTSNPN and CDR2 SVGIG (reference sequence). The CDR3 loop is CAWRPRGRETQYF. As DNA, the CDR3 is TGTGCCTGGAGGCCTCGGGGAAGAGAGACCCAGTACTTC.

The rearrangement uses TRBV28 and TRBJ1-4; no reliable D call. Germline V gene lookup returns CDR1 MDHEN and CDR2 SYDVKM. V lost 4 bases and J 3 bases, leaving 9 bases between the germline ends. The CDR3 sequence is 14 residues long. In DNA form, the CDR3 reads TGTGCCAGCAGTTCCTACTCCTCTAATGAAAAACTGTTTTTT. This encodes CASSSYSSNEKLFF.

This clone was observed once. In the same sample, other DNA sequences code for this CDR3. Here the CDR3 reads CAWSGTGGNQPQHF. CDR3 coding DNA: TGTGCCTGGTCCGGGACAGGGGGAAATCAGCCCCAGCATTTT. The rearrangement links TRBV30 to TRBJ1-5; 11 bases agree with TRBD1. The V and J ends lost 5 bases and 4 bases, in that order; junction bases with no gene match: 4. Germline loops: CDR1 GTSNPN, CDR2 SVGIG (reference sequence). The CDR3 extends over 14 amino acids.

The V gene is TRBV15, the J gene TRBJ2-3, with D hard to call. This CDR3 is built from 14 residues. CDR1 and CDR2 from the germline V gene are LNHNV and YYDKDF (reference sequence). Trimming stripped 3 bases from V and 5 bases from J, with 12 bases between. The CDR3 nucleotides read TGTGCCACCAGCAGGGCCCGAGGTCGAGATACGCAGTATTTT. Its protein is CATSRARGRDTQYF.

The V gene is TRBV7-8, the J gene TRBJ1-1; 11 bases align to TRBD1. The germline V gene has CDR1 SGHVS and CDR2 FQNEAQ. CDR3 length: 15 residues. Trimming removed 1 base from V and 7 bases from J; junction bases left unmatched: 5. CDR3 sequence (DNA): TGTGCCAGCAGCTTAGGTGGGACAGGGGGGTATGAAGCTTTCTTT. Its translation is CASSLGGTGGYEAFF.

J is TRBJ1-5 and V is TRBV9; weak D call: TRBD1 (6 bases). Germline loops: CDR1 SGDLS, CDR2 YYNGEE. The CDR3 totals 15 residues. V lost 2 bases to trimming and J lost 5 bases, with 14 bases between them. The CDR3 reads CASSVDSRGYQPQHF. The CDR3 nucleotides read TGTGCCAGCAGCGTTGACAGCAGGGGCTATCAGCCCCAGCATTTT.

The sample holds a few counts of this clone. The chain joins TRBV30 to TRBJ1-1; D is unclear. The CDR3 runs to 12 residues. CDR1 and CDR2 from the germline V gene are GTSNPN and SVGIG (reference sequence). V lost 2 bases to trimming and J lost 1 base, with 5 bases between them. The CDR3 bases are TGTGCCTGGAGTCCTTGGAACACTGAAGCTTTCTTT. This encodes CAWSPWNTEAFF.

The chain uses TRBV19 and TRBJ2-7, with 10 bases lining up with TRBD1. V lost 4 bases and J lost 2; bases outside the gene matches: 5. The CDR3 length is 15 residues. In germline, CDR1 is LNHDA, CDR2 SQIVND (reference sequence). The CDR3 loop is CASSTGQGNPYEQYF. In DNA, the CDR3 is TGTGCCAGTAGTACGGGACAGGGGAATCCCTACGAGCAGTACTTC.

This sequence joins TRBV7-2 and TRBJ2-2; a possible D gene is TRBD2 (6 bases). Germline CDR1 is SGHTA and CDR2 is FQGNSA. V lost 7 bases and J lost 5, with 14 bases in between. The CDR3 is 14 residues long. The CDR3 here is CASTRRRGTGELFF. Here the CDR3 DNA reads TGTGCCAGCACCCGACGCCGGGGGACCGGGGAGCTGTTTTTT. Looking up the rest from reference TRBV7-2 and TRBJ2-2 gives the full variable domain: GAGVSQSPSNKVTEKGKDVELRCDPISGHTALYWYRQSLGQGLEFLIYFQGNSAPDKSGLPSDRFSAERTGGSVSTLTIQRTQQEDSAVYLCASTRRRGTGELFFGEGSRLTVL.

This clone appeared many times. The chain has TRBV2 and TRBJ1-5; 7 bases match TRBD1. The CDR3 loop spans 17 amino acids. Unmatched junction bases numbered 11, after V lost 0 bases and J lost 6 bases. Germline lookup yields CDR1 SNHLY and CDR2 FYNNEI. The CDR3 sequence is CASSEAVGAGGFQPQHF. DNA for the CDR3: TGTGCCAGCAGTGAAGCAGTAGGGGCAGGGGGTTTTCAGCCCCAGCATTTT.

The rearrangement links TRBV6-5 to TRBJ1-2; TRBD1 aligns across 12 bases. V shed 10 bases, J shed 4 bases, and the junction held 10 bases outside the gene matches. The V gene's germline CDR1 is MNHEY and CDR2 SVGAGI. This CDR3 has 15 residues. CDR3 DNA sequence: TGTGCCACGAAGGCGGGGACAGGGGGCGGCTATGGCTACACCTTC. Its protein is CATKAGTGGGYGYTF.

This clone came up a few times. The V call is TRBV6-1, the J call TRBJ2-1; tentative D call: TRBD1 (6 bases). Germline CDR1 reads MNHNS; CDR2 reads SASEGT. This CDR3 spans 14 amino acids. The V and J ends lost 3 bases and 8 bases respectively, with 14 bases between them. CDR3 loop: CASSEGHLGYEQFF. In DNA, the CDR3 is TGTGCCAGCAGTGAGGGACACCTCGGCTATGAGCAGTTCTTC.

The chain uses TRBV10-2 and TRBJ1-6; 10 bases match TRBD1. CDR1 and CDR2 (germline): WSHSY, SAAADI. V dropped 4 bases and J dropped 5; count of bases not matched to a gene: 11. This CDR3 is 18 amino acids long. As DNA, the CDR3 is TGCGCCAGCAGTGGGGGACAGGGGTCCGCCCGAAATAATTCACCCCTCCACTTT. Translation gives CASSGGQGSARNNSPLHF.

J is TRBJ1-1 and V is TRBV7-3; D unresolved. V was clipped by 6 bases and J by 2 bases, with 7 bases between them. Per the germline V gene, CDR1 is SGHTA and CDR2 is FQGTGA. The CDR3 consists of 12 residues. For the CDR3, the DNA is TGTGCCAGCAGGGGAGATAACACTGAAGCTTTCTTT. This translates into CASRGDNTEAFF.

The chain joins TRBV9 to TRBJ1-1; 9 nucleotides line up with TRBD1. The V and J ends lost 0 bases and 4 bases, in that order; junction bases with no gene match: 7. Germline assignment: CDR1 SGDLS and CDR2 YYNGEE. This CDR3 is built from 16 residues. CDR3 coding DNA: TGTGCCAGCAGCGTAGGGACAGGGGAAGGGGGCACTGAAGCTTTCTTT. This sequence encodes CASSVGTGEGGTEAFF. Based on the CDR3 plus reference TRBV9 and TRBJ1-1, the full variable domain is DSGVTQTPKHLITATGQRVTLRCSPRSGDLSVYWYQQSLDQGLQFLIQYYNGEERAKGNILERFSAQQFPDLHSELNLSSLELGDSALYFCASSVGTGEGGTEAFFGQGTRLTVV.

The chain uses TRBV4-1 and TRBJ1-2; D remains unclear. The CDR3 extends over 15 amino acids. Germline CDR1 MGHRA, CDR2 YSYEKL. Trimming left V 0 bases short and J 4 bases short, with 12 bases between. The CDR3 coding sequence is TGCGCCAGCAGCCAAGACGAAAGACACAGCTATGGCTACACCTTC. Translation: CASSQDERHSYGYTF.

V and J are TRBV7-9 and TRBJ2-7, with D possibly matching TRBD2 (5 bases). Trimming took 4 bases from V and 4 from J, leaving 11 bases between them. The CDR3 is 13 amino acids. Germline V lookup: CDR1 SEHNR, CDR2 FQNEAQ (reference sequence). The CDR3 is CASSWTGSYEQYF. CDR3 bases: TGTGCCAGCAGCTGGACGGGGAGTTACGAGCAGTACTTC. Drawing the rest from reference TRBV7-9 and TRBJ2-7, the complete variable domain is DTGVSQNPRHKITKRGQNVTFRCDPISEHNRLYWYRQTLGQGPEFLTYFQNEAQLEKSRLLSDRFSAERPKGSFSTLEIQRTEQGDSAMYLCASSWTGSYEQYFGPGTRLTVT.